The source of this T cell receptor beta chain is a study of T cell responses to AZD1222 COVID-19 vaccine. The data were produced by immunoSEQ multiplex PCR, yet TCRdb's version contains in-frame clones alone and is incomplete. The repertoire holds 85,000 to 130,000 clones, roughly 86% seen once, with 3% to 4% in the top ten. This clone occurred once. What it binds is not known. Germline V gives CDR1 SQVTM, CDR2 ANQGSEA. Deletions cut 3 bases from V and 1 base from J, with 11 bases between. CDR3 size: 14 residues. Study-wide results and limits: Regions 160-218 and 743-854 held dominance among vaccine-associated CD4 TCRs, which spanned spike. Increased Spike-specific TCR breadth and depth were observed after two AZD1222 doses.

Source: peripheral blood, taken 28 days after the second dose of the MenACWY control vaccine. The clonotype comes from an adult who received the MenACWY meningococcal vaccine as a control. V gene TRBV29-1 combines with J gene TRBJ2-3; no firm D call. The CDR3 is CSVDPSDGTDTQYF. The DNA for the CDR3 is TGCAGCGTTGATCCCAGCGATGGCACAGATACGCAGTATTTT.